This T cell receptor (beta chain) was obtained from a study of T cells in Graves' hyperthyroidism and ophthalmopathy. This clonotype showed up many times. The CDR3 has 15 amino acids. The germline V and J ends were trimmed by 4 bases and 5 bases, with 18 bases remaining between them. Germline assignment: CDR1 SGHRS and CDR2 YFSETQ. TCR beta CDR3 regions were amplified from RNA. The TCR CDR3 first-round RT-PCR relied on the HTBI primer set. MiXCR was run by TCRdb on the multiplex PCR reads, yielding one entry per CDR3 protein. Of 130,000 or so distinct CDR3 sequences in the sample, roughly a fifth were seen once.

The clonotype comes from a woman between 45 and 65 years old with Graves' hyperthyroidism that later progressed to Graves' ophthalmopathy. The genes are TRBV5-1 and TRBJ1-1; D remains unclear. Material for sequencing was blood. The CDR3 protein is CASSPEQSAWTEAFF. The CDR3 DNA reads as TGCGCCAGCAGCCCCGAACAAAGCGCATGGACTGAAGCTTTCTTT.